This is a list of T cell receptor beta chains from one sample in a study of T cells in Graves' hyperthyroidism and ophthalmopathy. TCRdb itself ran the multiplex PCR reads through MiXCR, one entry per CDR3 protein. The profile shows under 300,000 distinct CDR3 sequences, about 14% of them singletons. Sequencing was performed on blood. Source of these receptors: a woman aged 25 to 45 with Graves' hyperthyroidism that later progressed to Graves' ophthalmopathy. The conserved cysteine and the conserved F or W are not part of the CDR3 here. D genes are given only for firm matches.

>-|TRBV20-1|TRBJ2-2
SADGDTGELF
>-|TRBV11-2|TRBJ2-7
ASSSWESTYEQY
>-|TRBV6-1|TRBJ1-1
ASSSWQANTEAF
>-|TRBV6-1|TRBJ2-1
ASSFARGASYNEQF
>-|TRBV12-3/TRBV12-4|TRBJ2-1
ASSLGKSNEQF
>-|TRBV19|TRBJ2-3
ATHSFGRGPDTQY
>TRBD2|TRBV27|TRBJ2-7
ASSPRGGEQY
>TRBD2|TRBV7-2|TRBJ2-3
ASSLGIAGVTDTQY
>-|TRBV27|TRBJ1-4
ASSLRGEEKLF
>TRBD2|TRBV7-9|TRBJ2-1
ASSSGLAGGPNNEQF
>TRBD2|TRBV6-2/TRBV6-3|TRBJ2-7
ASSLLAGSQY
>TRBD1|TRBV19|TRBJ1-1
ASSIGNPGGNTEAF
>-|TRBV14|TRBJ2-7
ASSQVLGAVRYEQY
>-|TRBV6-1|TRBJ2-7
ASSAEPSSTEQY
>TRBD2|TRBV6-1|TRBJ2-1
ASSPGTSGYNERF
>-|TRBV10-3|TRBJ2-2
AISDVRELF
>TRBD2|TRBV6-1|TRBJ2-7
ASRTAAGGGYEQY
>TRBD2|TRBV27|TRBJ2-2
ASRILGLADTGELF
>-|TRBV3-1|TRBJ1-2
ASSPSGTPYGYA
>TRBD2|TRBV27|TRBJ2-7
ASSFTAVGGRRYEQY
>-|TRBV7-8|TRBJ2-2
ASSLGPTTGELF
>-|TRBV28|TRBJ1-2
ASSPSYLARTYGYT
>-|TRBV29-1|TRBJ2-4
SVIDSRGIQY
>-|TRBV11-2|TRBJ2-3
ASSLSYLLADTQY
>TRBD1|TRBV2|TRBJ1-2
ASSPRGLNGYT
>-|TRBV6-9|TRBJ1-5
ASSYRQSSNQPQH
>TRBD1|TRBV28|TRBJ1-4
AIGQGPTNEKLF
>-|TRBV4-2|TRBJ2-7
ASSPGSNSYEQY
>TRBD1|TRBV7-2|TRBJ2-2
ASSYNRGTGAGELF
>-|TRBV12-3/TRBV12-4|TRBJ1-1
ASGLGQFMNTKAF
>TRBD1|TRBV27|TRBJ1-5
ASSFVGTGQPQH
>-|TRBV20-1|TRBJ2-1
SARDLGSVIYNEQF
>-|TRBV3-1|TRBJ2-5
ASSQGTAGGETQY
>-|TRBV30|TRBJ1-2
AWSEGTGSSTGYT
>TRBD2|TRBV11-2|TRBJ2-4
ASSPRGGGAKNIQY
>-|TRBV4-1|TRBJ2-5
ASSPQGAAGQHY
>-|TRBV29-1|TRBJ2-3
SETSTDTQY
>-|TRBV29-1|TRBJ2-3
SVEGGAGTDTQY
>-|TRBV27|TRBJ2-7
ASSLSASLVLSYEQY
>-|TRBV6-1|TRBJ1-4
ASSSAGGGEKLF
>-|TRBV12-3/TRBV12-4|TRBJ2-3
ASSQRPGGSITDTQY
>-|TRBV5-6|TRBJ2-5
ASSAGTRTYY
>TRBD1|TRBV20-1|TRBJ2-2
SASGQDRVTGELF
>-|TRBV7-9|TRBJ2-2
ASSKNLNRARNTGELF
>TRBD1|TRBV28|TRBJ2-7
ASSWGQQDDEQY
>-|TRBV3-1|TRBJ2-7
ASSQEGNEQY
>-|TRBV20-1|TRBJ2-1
SASVRPEKGNEQF
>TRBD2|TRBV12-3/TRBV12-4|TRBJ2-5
ASRTGTSGGGPGLETQY
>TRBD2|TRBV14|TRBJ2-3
ASSQDLPSGSTDTQY
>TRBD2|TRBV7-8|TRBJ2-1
ASSLGAGKNNEQF
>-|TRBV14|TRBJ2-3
ASSQGGADTQY
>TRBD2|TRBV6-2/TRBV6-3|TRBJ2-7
ASSRSGLAGEQY
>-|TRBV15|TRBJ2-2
ATSRVNGELF
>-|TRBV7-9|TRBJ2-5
ASPASDSVNQETQY
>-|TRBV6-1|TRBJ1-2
ASSPQRGDHNYGYT
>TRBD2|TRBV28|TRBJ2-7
ASSRISAGGTYEQY
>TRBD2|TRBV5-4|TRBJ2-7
ASSLDRHTGGEQY
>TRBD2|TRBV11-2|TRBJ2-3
ASSTYSGLAGGISPDTQY
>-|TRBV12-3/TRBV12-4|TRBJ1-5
VSSPGGGDGNQPQH
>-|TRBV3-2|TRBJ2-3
ASSTGLAGHADTQY